The following is a T cell receptor beta chain sequence with its context. The source of the sample is a study of cytomegalovirus exposure and HLA in healthy donors. Trimming cost V 4 bases and J 8 bases, with 20 bases left between them. The CDR3 is made up of 16 amino acids. Germline lookup yields CDR1 MDHEN and CDR2 SYDVKM. Measured with immunoSEQ multiplex PCR; TCRdb has only the in-frame clones, and not every one. The sample lists about 130,000 clones, about 90% occurring once. The material sequenced was PBMCs. The sequence was collected from a woman in her 30s in good health and CMV-seropositive. This chain uses TRBV28 with TRBJ1-4; D possibly corresponds to TRBD1 (5 bases). CDR3 sequence (DNA): TGTGCCAGCAGTTCCCAGGACGGTGGGGCGGAGGAAAAACTGTTTTTT. The encoded protein is CASSSQDGGAEEKLFF. Using reference TRBV28 and TRBJ1-4 for the parts outside the CDR3, the full variable domain is DVKVTQSSRYLVKRTGEKVFLECVQDMDHENMFWYRQDPGLGLRLIYFSYDVKMKEKGDIPEGYSVSREKKERFSLILESASTNQTSMYLCASSSQDGGAEEKLFFGSGTQLSVL.